This TCR beta chain emerged from a study of post-analysis software for immune sequencing data. The study's findings and limits: Higher frequency in patients than in controls was seen for about five TRBV segments, with TRBV5-6, TRBV5-1 and TRBV20-1 among them. Those with multiple sclerosis, the patient group, showed significantly lower normalized Chao1 diversity than controls.

Unique molecular identifiers were present in the TCR beta cDNA libraries. A population of about 1 to 11 million T cells gave rise to roughly 0.5 million cDNA molecules. Each CDR3 protein is one row after TCRdb ran MiXCR on the PCR reads. The table records more than 500,000 distinct CDR3 sequences, roughly 34% of them present only once. Trimming stripped 0 bases from V and 10 bases from J, with 18 bases between. Germline CDR1 MGHRA, CDR2 YSYEKL. The CDR3 sequence is 16 residues long. This clonotype was observed a handful of times. Its antigen remains unidentified. The source is a girl between 2 and 17 years old with multiple sclerosis. What was sequenced was blood. This chain uses TRBV4-1 with TRBJ1-4; no definite D call. The CDR3 sequence: CASSQDLDSHVGKLFF. The CDR3 DNA reads TGCGCCAGCAGCCAAGATTTGGATTCCCACGTCGGAAAACTGTTTTTT.